These 27 T cell receptor beta chains share one sample of origin, sequenced in a study of beta chain features in type 1 diabetes. Of the isolated RNA, all was reverse transcribed, and so the sequenced material was expressed TCRB transcripts. TCRdb keeps only in-frame clones here, not all; method: immunoSEQ multiplex PCR. The sample holds around 180,000 clones, around an eighth seen once. The sequencing input was central memory CD4+ T cells from blood. The receptors stem from a woman younger than 35 in good health.

The table lists this clone with a few counts. The gene calls are TRBV7-2 and TRBJ1-2; D possibly corresponds to TRBD1 (6 bases). There are 13 residues in the CDR3. The V and J ends lost 4 bases and 8 bases respectively, with 14 bases between them. Per the germline V gene, CDR1 is SGHTA and CDR2 is FQGNSA. CDR3 DNA sequence: TGTGCCAGCAGCTGGCGACAGGCTCAGGGCTACACCTTC. Its protein product is CASSWRQAQGYTF.

Only a few counts were recorded for this clone. The chain recombines TRBV28 with TRBJ2-7; D may be TRBD1 (5 bases). The germline V gene has CDR1 MDHEN and CDR2 SYDVKM. The CDR3 spans 12 residues. The V end was cut by 8 bases, the J end by 3 bases, with 11 bases between. CDR3 sequence reads: CASGARGYEQYF. Here the CDR3 DNA reads TGTGCCAGCGGGGCTAGGGGCTACGAGCAGTACTTC. The full variable domain, its missing parts supplied by reference TRBV28 and TRBJ2-7, is DVKVTQSSRYLVKRTGEKVFLECVQDMDHENMFWYRQDPGLGLRLIYFSYDVKMKEKGDIPEGYSVSREKKERFSLILESASTNQTSMYLCASGARGYEQYFGPGTRLTVT.

This clone was seen a few times. The CDR3 is CASSDEGVGGYTF. CDR3 DNA: TGTGCCAGCAGTGATGAAGGGGTCGGCGGCTACACCTTC. The chain carries TRBV2 and TRBJ1-2; the D gene is possibly TRBD1 (5 bases). V was shortened by 3 bases and J by 8 bases, with 13 bases between the two germline ends. The length of the CDR3 is 13 residues. Germline assignment: CDR1 SNHLY and CDR2 FYNNEI.

The chain employs TRBV6-5 and TRBJ2-7; D not resolved. The V end was cut by 7 bases, the J end by 3 bases, with 16 bases between. Germline lookup yields CDR1 MNHEY and CDR2 SVGAGI. The CDR3 sequence is 14 residues long. The CDR3, as DNA: TGTGCCAGCATCCTATGCGGTCCCCTCTACGAGCAGTACTTC. Translation gives CASILCGPLYEQYF.

This clone was detected only a few times. The DNA of the CDR3 is TGTGCCAGCAGCTTGGAAAGAGTCGCAGATACGCAGTATTTT. The encoded protein is CASSLERVADTQYF. The genes are TRBV5-5 and TRBJ2-3; D call uncertain. V lost 0 bases to trimming and J lost 4 bases, with 9 bases between them. Germline V lookup: CDR1 SGHKS, CDR2 YYEKEE (reference sequence). This CDR3 has 14 amino acids.

The table lists this clone with a few counts. The V gene is TRBV29-1, the J gene TRBJ1-4; 7 positions agree with TRBD1. Germline values: CDR1 SQVTM, CDR2 ANQGSEA. The CDR3 loop spans 13 amino acids. V lost 5 bases and J lost 6; bases outside the gene matches: 6. CDR3 sequence reads: CSVLTGSYEKLFF. CDR3 DNA: TGCAGCGTTCTGACAGGGTCCTATGAAAAACTGTTTTTT.

The CDR3 nucleotides are TGTGCCAGCAGTGCGTCGGGCTCTGGAAACACCATATATTTT. Its translation is CASSASGSGNTIYF. This sequence joins TRBV28 and TRBJ1-3, with D unclear. The V and J ends lost 5 bases and 0 bases respectively, with 8 bases between them. The CDR3 is made up of 14 amino acids. Germline lookup yields CDR1 MDHEN and CDR2 SYDVKM.

This clone appeared a few times. Other DNA sequences in this sample translate to the same CDR3. The chain's CDR3 is CASSYGGVYNEQFF. The DNA of the CDR3 is TGTGCCAGCAGTTATGGCGGGGTATACAATGAGCAGTTCTTC. The chain joins TRBV6-6 to TRBJ2-1, with a tentative D call TRBD2 (6 bases). The CDR3 contains 14 residues. CDR1 and CDR2 (germline): MNHNY, SVGAGI (reference sequence). V lost 3 bases to trimming and J lost 4 bases, with 10 bases between them.

Comments on this clone: The sample holds other DNA sequences that translate to the same CDR3. The chain employs TRBV4-3 and TRBJ2-3, with D possibly being TRBD2 (5 bases). The CDR3 spans 13 residues. Trimming took 4 bases from V and 1 from J, leaving 6 bases between them. The V gene's germline CDR1 is LGHNA and CDR2 YSLEER. Here the CDR3 DNA reads TGCGCCAGCAGCCCCGGGGGCACAGATACGCAGTATTTT. Protein product: CASSPGGTDTQYF.

The genes are TRBV6-5 and TRBJ2-2; 12 bases agree with TRBD2. There are 15 residues in the CDR3. The junction had 2 bases not matched to a gene; V was cut back by 5 bases and J by 4 bases. CDR1 is MNHEY, CDR2 SVGAGI, per germline. CDR3 nucleotides: TGTGCCAGCAGTCTAGCGGGAGGGTTCACCGGGGAGCTGTTTTTT. Protein product: CASSLAGGFTGELFF.

V and J are TRBV7-9 and TRBJ1-2; 11 bases fit TRBD1. Trimming removed 0 bases from V and 8 bases from J; junction bases left unmatched: 5. This CDR3 has 15 amino acids. CDR1 and CDR2 from the germline V gene are SEHNR and FQNEAQ (reference sequence). The CDR3 bases are TGTGCCAGCAGCTTAGCTGGGACAGGGGGATCAGGCTACACCTTC. Translated: CASSLAGTGGSGYTF. Drawing the rest from reference TRBV7-9 and TRBJ1-2, the complete variable domain is DTGVSQNPRHKITKRGQNVTFRCDPISEHNRLYWYRQTLGQGPEFLTYFQNEAQLEKSRLLSDRFSAERPKGSFSTLEIQRTEQGDSAMYLCASSLAGTGGSGYTFGSGTRLTVV.

This clone was found a few times. In the same sample, other DNA sequences code for this CDR3. The gene calls are TRBV6-1 and TRBJ2-1, with TRBD2 matching over 7 bases. After removal of 1 base from V and 5 bases from J, the junction contained 2 bases not matched to a gene. The CDR3 covers 14 residues. Per the germline V gene, CDR1 is MNHNS and CDR2 is SASEGT. CDR3 sequence: CASSEGLANNEQFF. Here the CDR3 DNA reads TGTGCCAGCAGTGAAGGACTAGCAAACAATGAGCAGTTCTTC.

CDR3 DNA sequence: TGTGCCAGCAGTCCCGACTGGACAGACATCTACGAGCAGTACTTC. It encodes CASSPDWTDIYEQYF. This chain connects TRBV11-2 to TRBJ2-7; tentatively, D is TRBD1 (6 bases). The V end was cut by 6 bases, the J end by 3 bases, with 18 bases between. The V gene's germline CDR1 is SGHAT and CDR2 FQNNGV. CDR3 size: 15 residues.

This clone was seen only a few times. The V and J genes are TRBV30 and TRBJ2-7, with D possibly TRBD1 on 5 matching bases. Trimming pared 4 bases from V and 6 bases from J, leaving 13 bases between. Germline CDR1 reads GTSNPN; CDR2 reads SVGIG (reference sequence). The CDR3 runs to 12 residues. CDR3 nucleotide sequence: TGTGCCTGGAATCCAGGGTACGGCGAGCAGTACTTC. It codes for CAWNPGYGEQYF. Full variable domain (rest looked up from reference TRBV30 and TRBJ2-7): SQTIHQWPATLVQPVGSPLSLECTVEGTSNPNLYWYRQAAGRGLQLLFYSVGIGQISSEVPQNLSASRPQDRQFILSSKKLLLSDSGFYLCAWNPGYGEQYFGPGTRLTVT.

This clone was observed a few times. The chain links TRBV7-8 to TRBJ2-5; maybe TRBD2 (5 bases). The CDR3 runs to 15 residues. The germline V and J ends were trimmed by 5 bases and 5 bases, with 18 bases remaining between them. Germline V gene sequence: CDR1 SGHVS, CDR2 FQNEAQ. CDR3 sequence: CASSPPTRARETQYF. The CDR3 coding sequence is TGTGCCAGCAGCCCCCCCACTAGGGCGAGGGAGACCCAGTACTTC.

V is TRBV2 and J is TRBJ2-1, with TRBD1 matching over 7 bases. Per the germline V gene, CDR1 is SNHLY and CDR2 is FYNNEI. The trim removed 6 bases at V and 8 bases at J, leaving 10 bases unmatched. The CDR3 is made up of 14 amino acids. For the CDR3, the DNA is TGTGCCAGCAGCCAAGACCGACAGGGCCATGAGCAGTTCTTC. Residues: CASSQDRQGHEQFF.

This clone has more than one count but fewer than ten. This chain links TRBV5-1 with TRBJ1-5, with D perhaps matching TRBD1 (5 bases). Germline loops: CDR1 SGHRS, CDR2 YFSETQ. V lost 4 bases and J lost 8, with 19 bases in between. The CDR3 consists of 15 residues. The DNA for the CDR3 is TGCGCCAGCAGCCTTACAGGATCCCCCTTCGAGCCCCAGCATTTT. Translation gives CASSLTGSPFEPQHF. Full variable domain (missing parts from reference TRBV5-1 and TRBJ1-5): KAGVTQTPRYLIKTRGQQVTLSCSPISGHRSVSWYQQTPGQGLQFLFEYFSETQRNKGNFPGRFSGRQFSNSRSEMNVSTLELGDSALYLCASSLTGSPFEPQHFGDGTRLSIL.

V is TRBV19 and J is TRBJ2-7; D gene ambiguous. Trimming cost V 4 bases and J 4 bases, with 20 bases left between them. This CDR3 has 16 amino acids. Germline values: CDR1 LNHDA, CDR2 SQIVND (reference sequence). The CDR3 DNA follows: TGTGCCAGTAGTAGTTCCCTCCTTGACTTGAAGTACGAGCAGTACTTC. This translates into CASSSSLLDLKYEQYF.

This clone was counted between two and nine times. J is TRBJ2-3 and V is TRBV7-2; 7 bases are a match to TRBD2. V was pared by 5 bases and J by 2 bases, with 10 bases of the junction left unmatched. Germline CDR1 is SGHTA and CDR2 is FQGNSA. The CDR3 spans 16 residues. DNA for the CDR3: TGTGCCAGCAGCCTGCAACCTAGCGGTCTCACAGATACGCAGTATTTT. This translates into CASSLQPSGLTDTQYF.

This clone was counted a few times. Other DNA sequences in this sample translate to the same CDR3. The chain has TRBV29-1 and TRBJ1-2; tentatively, D is TRBD1 (6 bases). Between the trimmed V and J ends, which lost 0 bases and 7 bases, there was a span of 9 bases. The CDR3 covers 12 residues. CDR1 SQVTM and CDR2 ANQGSEA come from the germline V gene. For the CDR3, the DNA is TGCAGCGTTGAAGATCAAGGGGGTGGCTACACCTTC. Residues: CSVEDQGGGYTF.

This clone came up many times. The chain joins TRBV23-1 to TRBJ2-3, with 12 bases fitting TRBD2. TRBV23-1 is noted as an ORF with a role that remains uncertain. The CDR3 sequence is 18 residues long. The V gene end was trimmed by 6 bases and the J gene end by 1 base; junction bases not matched to a gene: 11. CDR3 sequence (DNA): TGCGCCAGCAGCCGAGGATTACTAGCGGGAGGAGGCACAGATACGCAGTATTTT. It encodes CASSRGLLAGGGTDTQYF.

This clone was counted a few times. The chain combines TRBV7-2 with TRBJ2-7; 7 positions match TRBD1. Losses at the gene ends were 1 base for V and 4 bases for J; bases not matched to a gene: 7. Germline V gene sequence: CDR1 SGHTA, CDR2 FQGNSA. The CDR3 consists of 15 residues. As DNA, the CDR3 is TGTGCCAGCAGCTTAGTGGTTGGGACAGAATACGAGCAGTACTTC. Translated: CASSLVVGTEYEQYF.

The chain carries TRBV28 and TRBJ2-2, with 10 bases matching TRBD1. This CDR3 has 15 amino acids. V was pared by 4 bases and J by 6 bases, with 5 bases of the junction left unmatched. The germline CDR1 and CDR2 sequences are MDHEN and SYDVKM. The CDR3 DNA reads as TGTGCCAGCAGTTCGGGACAGGGGCGAGCCGGGGAGCTGTTTTTT. This gives the protein CASSSGQGRAGELFF.

This clone is a singleton in its sample. The chain carries TRBV10-3 and TRBJ1-4; 10 nucleotides align to TRBD1. Germline trimming cut 3 bases from V and 12 bases from J; bases unmatched to any gene: 4. Germline CDR1 ENHRY, CDR2 SYGVKD. This CDR3 is 13 amino acids long. CDR3 coding DNA: TGTGCCATCAGTGAACTGGACAGGGGGGAACTGTTTTTT. The encoded protein is CAISELDRGELFF.

V usage is TRBV19 and J usage is TRBJ1-2, with 7 positions matching TRBD1. The V segment lost 6 bases and the J segment 9 bases; nucleotides outside the gene matches: 10. Germline CDR1 LNHDA, CDR2 SQIVND (reference sequence). This CDR3 contains 13 residues. CDR3 DNA sequence: TGTGCCAGTAGACGGGACAGAGGCTGGAGCTACACCTTC. Protein product: CASRRDRGWSYTF.

The chain combines TRBV18 with TRBJ1-5; 9 bases are shared with TRBD1. V trimming: 1 base; J trimming: 0 bases; junction bases outside the gene matches: 4. The CDR3 length is 17 residues. Germline values: CDR1 KGHSH, CDR2 LQKENI. CDR3 amino acids: CASSPQDRGFSNQPQHF. The CDR3, as DNA: TGTGCCAGCTCACCACAGGACAGGGGATTTAGCAATCAGCCCCAGCATTTT. The full variable domain, its missing parts supplied by reference TRBV18 and TRBJ1-5, is NAGVMQNPRHLVRRRGQEARLRCSPMKGHSHVYWYRQLPEEGLKFMVYLQKENIIDESGMPKERFSAEFPKEGPSILRIQQVVRGDSAAYFCASSPQDRGFSNQPQHFGDGTRLSIL.

This clone was picked up a small number of times. The chain combines TRBV30 with TRBJ2-6, with D perhaps TRBD2 (7 bases). V was shortened by 3 bases and J by 3 bases, with 15 bases between the two germline ends. This CDR3 contains 16 residues. Germline CDR1 GTSNPN, CDR2 SVGIG (reference sequence). CDR3 protein: CAWREGGASGANVLTF. The CDR3 bases are TGTGCCTGGAGAGAGGGGGGGGCGAGTGGGGCCAACGTCCTGACTTTC.